This entry lists 8 T cell receptor beta chains sequenced from one sample in a study of blood T cell repertoires in COVID-19. Only in-frame clones appear in the TCRdb table, and some are missing; sequencing was by immunoSEQ multiplex PCR. This sample carries 55,000 or so clones, 90% of them seen once, and the ten largest clones take approximately 6.2%. The sample was peripheral blood. Receptors originate from a man aged 35 to 55 with acute or convalescent COVID-19.

The chain has TRBV2 and TRBJ2-7; a possible D gene is TRBD2 (5 bases). The germline V gene encodes CDR1 SNHLY and CDR2 FYNNEI. The CDR3 totals 12 residues. V shed 6 bases and J shed 0 bases, with 6 bases lying between them. CDR3 in DNA: TGTGCCAGCAGGGGAGACTCCTACGAGCAGTACTTC. It yields the protein CASRGDSYEQYF.

The chain is built from TRBV6-4 and TRBJ2-1; weak D call: TRBD2 (5 bases). Germline V gene sequence: CDR1 MRHNA, CDR2 SNTAGT. There are 15 residues in the CDR3. V dropped 11 bases and J dropped 0 bases, with 17 bases sitting between them. The CDR3: CAGPRVHYSYNEQFF. As DNA, the CDR3 is TGTGCCGGACCGAGGGTTCACTACTCCTACAATGAGCAGTTCTTC.

The chain uses TRBV4-1 and TRBJ1-3; D is perhaps TRBD1 (6 bases). Trimming left V 3 bases short and J 2 bases short, with 14 bases between. This CDR3 contains 16 residues. CDR1 is MGHRA, CDR2 YSYEKL, per germline. The CDR3 nucleotides are TGCGCCAGCAGCCAGGAGACAGGTCGGCCTGGAAACACCATATATTTT. As protein: CASSQETGRPGNTIYF.

V gene TRBV5-1 combines with J gene TRBJ2-7, with a tentative D call TRBD1 (6 bases). The germline V gene has CDR1 SGHRS and CDR2 YFSETQ. The CDR3 runs 13 residues. The V gene lost 0 bases and the J gene lost 3 bases, with 7 bases spanning the gap. The CDR3: CASSLEGDYEQYF. In nucleotides, the CDR3 is TGCGCCAGCAGCTTGGAGGGGGACTACGAGCAGTACTTC.

The CDR3 spells CASSLGTSGVETQYF. CDR3 DNA: TGTGCCAGCAGCTTAGGGACTAGCGGTGTAGAGACCCAGTACTTC. The gene calls are TRBV5-5 and TRBJ2-5, with TRBD2 identical over 11 bases. The CDR3 extends over 15 amino acids. V shed 2 bases and J 4 bases; nucleotides not matched to a gene: 4. The germline gives CDR1 SGHKS, CDR2 YYEKEE (reference sequence).

The CDR3 nucleotides read TGTGCCACCAGCAGAGATCAGGGACTCTCACACCGACAGCCCCAGCATTTT. It specifies CATSRDQGLSHRQPQHF. The chain couples TRBV15 to TRBJ1-5; tentatively, D is TRBD1 (5 bases). CDR1 LNHNV and CDR2 YYDKDF come from the germline V gene (reference sequence). Trimming removed 0 bases at V and 7 bases at J, with 19 bases between. The CDR3 contains 17 residues.

The chain links TRBV21-1 to TRBJ2-3; the table calls TRBD1, which could not be checked here. TRBV21-1 is recorded as a pseudogene. The CDR3 has 12 amino acids. The CDR3 nucleotides read TGTGCCAGCAGCATTGACAGGGGGACGCAGTATTTT. Protein sequence: CASSIDRGTQYF.

V is TRBV24-1 and J is TRBJ1-2; 7 bases are shared with TRBD1. J gave up 4 bases and V 3 bases, and 7 bases lay outside the gene matches. CDR3 size: 15 residues. Per the germline V gene, CDR1 is KGHDR and CDR2 is SFDVKD. The CDR3 DNA reads as TGTGCCACCAGTGATCGACAGGGAGGTGCCTATGGCTACACCTTC. Translation: CATSDRQGGAYGYTF.